This TCR beta chain was found in a study of CD8 T cells in ankylosing spondylitis. Study observations and caveats: In ankylosing spondylitis blood, a motif of about 8 highly homologous TCR beta variants appeared characteristic. Prior work had noted some motif variants in reactive arthritis blood and synovial fluid.

Using quantitative 5'-RACE with molecular barcodes, the authors made TCR beta libraries. TCRdb itself ran the 5' RACE reads through MiXCR, one entry per CDR3 protein. Of 26,000 or so distinct CDR3 sequences detected, 6.5% to 9.5% appear once; the ten largest clones hold around 30%. This CDR3 comprises 17 residues. This clonotype has ten or more counts. Its antigen is unidentified. The source of this sequence is a male donor with ankylosing spondylitis or in good health (not recorded which). The J gene is TRBJ1-4, the V gene TRBV21-1; whether TRBD1, the table's D call, matches the DNA was not checked. TRBV21-1 is a pseudogene locus. The sample taken for sequencing was blood. The CDR3 reads CASSNRVKVFLNEKLFF. The CDR3 DNA is TGTGCCAGCAGCAACCGGGTCAAAGTCTTCCTAAATGAAAAACTGTTTTTT.